Below are 22 T cell receptor beta chains sequenced from a single sample in a study of memory CD4+ T cells and cytomegalovirus serostatus. This table comes from immunoSEQ multiplex PCR, and its TCRdb copy is limited to in-frame clones, with some not included. The sample holds 25,000 to 30,000 clones, 76% seen once. Single viable CD3+CD4+CD8-CD45RO+ cells were sorted as the memory CD4+ T cells. Sequenced sample: memory CD4+ T cells from blood. The receptors were gathered from an adult in good health and CMV-seronegative.

This chain joins TRBV7-2 and TRBJ2-3, with a possible D match to TRBD1 (6 bases). This CDR3 has 14 amino acids. The ends were cut back, 5 bases at V and 6 bases at J, with 15 bases in the middle. Germline V gene lookup returns CDR1 SGHTA and CDR2 FQGNSA. This CDR3 is CASSIQGFGDTQYF. The CDR3 DNA reads TGTGCCAGCAGCATACAGGGTTTCGGGGATACGCAGTATTTT.

This chain links TRBV7-9 with TRBJ2-4, with D possibly being TRBD1 or TRBD2 (5 bases each). This CDR3 comprises 15 residues. The germline gives CDR1 SEHNR, CDR2 FQNEAQ (reference sequence). V shed 7 bases and J shed 3 bases, with 16 bases lying between them. The CDR3 DNA is TGTGCCAGCACCCAAGGTCGGGGCAGCAAAAACATTCAGTACTTC. It encodes CASTQGRGSKNIQYF.

This clone appeared a few times. The chain carries TRBV29-1 and TRBJ1-1; the D is unclear. CDR3 length equals 12 residues. In germline, CDR1 is SQVTM, CDR2 ANQGSEA. Trimming took 4 bases from V and 1 from J, leaving 7 bases between them. The CDR3 sequence: CSVGHSNTEAFF. The DNA for the CDR3 is TGCAGCGTTGGACACTCGAACACTGAAGCTTTCTTT.

This clone came up a few times. The chain uses TRBV2 and TRBJ2-1, with TRBD2 matching over 10 bases. The ends lost 2 bases at V and 3 bases at J; junction bases unmatched: 4. The CDR3 totals 16 residues. Per germline, CDR1 SNHLY and CDR2 FYNNEI. CDR3 DNA: TGTGCCAGCAGTGAATGGACTAGCGGCTACTACAATGAGCAGTTCTTC. Translation gives CASSEWTSGYYNEQFF.

V and J are TRBV5-1 and TRBJ2-7; 7 bases fit TRBD2. CDR3 length: 12 amino acids. Germline loops: CDR1 SGHRS, CDR2 YFSETQ. With V trimmed by 2 bases and J by 5 bases, 1 base remained unmatched. The CDR3 reads CASSFAGDEQYF. CDR3 bases: TGCGCCAGCAGCTTTGCGGGGGACGAGCAGTACTTC.

This clone was detected once. The chain combines TRBV6-1 with TRBJ1-5; 8 positions agree with TRBD1. The CDR3 runs to 13 residues. Germline V gene lookup returns CDR1 MNHNS and CDR2 SASEGT. V trimming: 7 bases; J trimming: 1 base; junction bases outside the gene matches: 0. CDR3 loop: CASNRGSNQPQHF. The DNA for the CDR3 is TGTGCCAGCAACAGGGGGAGCAATCAGCCCCAGCATTTT.

This clone turned up a few times. The CDR3 loop reads CASKGQGIMNTEAFF. In DNA, the CDR3 is TGTGCCAGCAAAGGACAGGGGATAATGAACACTGAAGCTTTCTTT. The chain couples TRBV2 to TRBJ1-1; TRBD1 agrees at 9 bases. Germline trimming cut 7 bases from V and 0 bases from J; bases unmatched to any gene: 6. The germline CDR1 and CDR2 sequences are SNHLY and FYNNEI. CDR3 length equals 15 residues.

The chain links TRBV5-8 to TRBJ2-5; D possibly corresponds to TRBD2 (6 bases). Trimming stripped 6 bases from V and 5 bases from J, with 14 bases between. CDR1 and CDR2 from the germline V gene are SGHTS and YDEGEE. This CDR3 is built from 13 residues. The CDR3 reads CASIREPGETQYF. CDR3 DNA: TGTGCCAGCATCCGGGAGCCCGGGGAGACCCAGTACTTC.

The chain combines TRBV14 with TRBJ1-2; a weak D match, TRBD1 (6 bases). The CDR3 length is 13 residues. V was clipped by 4 bases and J by 4 bases, with 10 bases between them. Looked up from germline, CDR1 is SGHDN and CDR2 is FVKESK. This CDR3 is CASSLAGVYGYTF. CDR3 sequence (DNA): TGTGCCAGCAGCCTCGCAGGGGTCTATGGCTACACCTTC.

The chain employs TRBV25-1 and TRBJ1-1; perhaps TRBD1 as D (5 bases). Trimming left V 6 bases short and J 7 bases short, with 18 bases between. This CDR3 comprises 14 residues. Germline CDR1 MGHDK, CDR2 SYGVNS. The CDR3 DNA sequence: TGTGCCAGCAGACCCAACCATCGACAGAGTGAAGCTTTCTTT. It codes for CASRPNHRQSEAFF.

The chain has TRBV6-5 and TRBJ1-2, with a tentative D call TRBD1 (5 bases). The V and J ends lost 5 bases and 3 bases respectively, with 10 bases between them. The germline V gene has CDR1 MNHEY and CDR2 SVGAGI. CDR3 size: 13 residues. The CDR3 nucleotides read TGTGCCAGCAGTCCAACAGGCGACTATGGCTACACCTTC. Its protein is CASSPTGDYGYTF.

This rearrangement joins TRBV5-5 to TRBJ2-5; perhaps D is TRBD1 or TRBD2 (5 bases each). Looked up from germline, CDR1 is SGHKS and CDR2 is YYEKEE (reference sequence). V lost 5 bases and J lost 2, with 22 bases in between. This CDR3 is 17 amino acids long. DNA of the CDR3: TGTGCCAGCAGTTATCGTATTTCTGGGACGGGTCAAGAGACCCAGTACTTC. Amino acids: CASSYRISGTGQETQYF.

The rearrangement joins TRBV18 to TRBJ1-4, with a possible D match to TRBD1 (6 bases). The CDR3 consists of 15 residues. The germline V gene encodes CDR1 KGHSH and CDR2 LQKENI. The V gene lost 4 bases and the J gene lost 5 bases, with 14 bases spanning the gap. CDR3 protein: CASSLPDSGNEKLFF. Written as DNA, the CDR3 is TGTGCCAGCTCACTACCGGACAGTGGGAATGAAAAACTGTTTTTT.

This clone was detected only a few times. The CDR3 region has the DNA TGTGCCAGCAGCCAAGTTCTAGATCATCGGAACACCGGGGAGCTGTTTTTT. This translates into CASSQVLDHRNTGELFF. This chain links TRBV14 with TRBJ2-2; D not certain. Germline CDR1 SGHDN, CDR2 FVKESK. Trimming removed 1 base at V and 1 base at J, with 13 bases between. This CDR3 contains 17 residues. The complete variable domain, with remaining parts taken from reference TRBV14 and TRBJ2-2, reads EAGVTQFPSHSVIEKGQTVTLRCDPISGHDNLYWYRRVMGKEIKFLLHFVKESKQDESGMPNNRFLAERTGGTYSTLKVQPAELEDSGVYFCASSQVLDHRNTGELFFGEGSRLTVL.

The table lists this clone with a count of one. This chain uses TRBV6-5 with TRBJ1-1, with D hard to call. Per the germline V gene, CDR1 is MNHEY and CDR2 is SVGAGI. The CDR3 has 14 residues. Trimming took off 6 bases at V and 2 bases at J, with 13 bases between the two ends. The CDR3 region has the DNA TGTGCCAGCAGACTACAGTCGTTTAACACTGAAGCTTTCTTT. Amino acid sequence: CASRLQSFNTEAFF.

J is TRBJ2-7 and V is TRBV28; D is unresolved. CDR3 length: 11 amino acids. CDR1 MDHEN and CDR2 SYDVKM come from the germline V gene. Trimming removed 8 bases from V and 2 bases from J, with 7 bases in between. DNA for the CDR3: TGTGCCAGCGGCACCACCTACGAGCAGTACTTC. Translated, it gives CASGTTYEQYF.

This clone is a singleton in its sample. V and J are TRBV5-5 and TRBJ1-2; D remains unclear. Germline lookup yields CDR1 SGHKS and CDR2 YYEKEE (reference sequence). Trimming left V 1 base short and J 2 bases short, with 6 bases between. The CDR3 is made up of 13 amino acids. The CDR3 sequence is CASSLLGNYGYTF. The CDR3 DNA follows: TGTGCCAGCAGCTTGTTGGGGAACTATGGCTACACCTTC.

This clone was observed a single time. The gene calls are TRBV7-6 and TRBJ2-7, with D perhaps TRBD2 (6 bases). V dropped 5 bases and J dropped 2 bases, with 25 bases sitting between them. The CDR3 sequence is 18 residues long. The germline V gene encodes CDR1 SGHVS and CDR2 FNYEAQ. The CDR3 loop reads CASSLNSGLGRGPYEQYF. CDR3 sequence (DNA): TGTGCCAGCAGCCTAAATAGCGGTTTGGGGCGGGGCCCCTACGAGCAGTACTTC.

This rearrangement joins TRBV27 to TRBJ2-7, with D perhaps matching TRBD1 or TRBD2 (6 bases each). The length of the CDR3 is 15 residues. The ends were cut back, 5 bases at V and 4 bases at J, with 18 bases in the middle. The V gene's germline CDR1 is MNHEY and CDR2 SMNVEV (reference sequence). The CDR3 protein is CASSSIGGKGYEQYF. The CDR3 bases are TGTGCCAGCAGTAGTATAGGGGGGAAGGGATACGAGCAGTACTTC.

The chain uses TRBV7-2 and TRBJ1-5, with TRBD1 as a possible D gene (5 bases). Trimming removed 1 base at V and 4 bases at J, with 5 bases between. The germline CDR1 and CDR2 sequences are SGHTA and FQGNSA. The CDR3 spans 13 residues. CDR3 nucleotide sequence: TGTGCCAGCAGCTTAGGACAGAATCAGCCCCAGCATTTT. It is translated as CASSLGQNQPQHF.

The chain uses TRBV6-1 and TRBJ2-5, with D hard to call. Germline CDR1 is MNHNS and CDR2 is SASEGT. The CDR3 extends over 14 amino acids. The V and J ends lost 2 bases and 5 bases respectively, with 12 bases between them. The CDR3 is CASSESFFGETQYF. DNA of the CDR3: TGTGCCAGCAGTGAATCCTTCTTCGGCGAGACCCAGTACTTC.

The genes are TRBV6-5 and TRBJ2-7; unclear D gene. In germline, CDR1 is MNHEY, CDR2 SVGAGI. The CDR3 runs 14 residues. Trimming removed 5 bases from V and 0 bases from J, with 11 bases in between. In nucleotides, the CDR3 is TGTGCCAGCAGTCCCAGGACCACCTCCTACGAGCAGTACTTC. It translates to CASSPRTTSYEQYF.